This T cell receptor beta chain was identified during a study of human T cells and chemical hapten exposure. As the library was built, unique molecular identifiers were attached to individual cDNA molecules. TCRdb redid the calling of the RACE reads with MiXCR, one entry per CDR3 protein. The sample lists under 130,000 distinct CDR3 sequences, 9.5% to 12% occurring once. The germline gives CDR1 SQVTM, CDR2 ANQGSEA. This CDR3 contains 11 residues. Trimming left V 6 bases short and J 2 bases short, with 5 bases between. Overall study results and limits: Sensitizing to DPC left TCRs with a frequency above 1 in 1000 unaltered.

Time point specified: patch test 1, 2 weeks after DPC sensitization. As for treatment: therapeutic diphenylcyclopropenone sensitization with weekly scalp DPC. At every patch-test visit, blood was drawn before the patch test was applied. Participating donors were patients with alopecia, aged 18 to 70 years, considered appropriate candidates for DPC. With respect to this clonotype: No antigen is known for it.

The receptor was derived from a middle-aged woman with alopecia areata. Some clones in this sample may be carry-over from other donors' samples. The chain uses TRBV29-1 and TRBJ2-1; D is perhaps TRBD1 (5 bases). The sample consisted of whole blood, taken in connection with sensitization to the hapten diphenylcyclopropenone (DPC). CDR3 nucleotide sequence: TGCAGCGTAGGGGCCTACAATGAGCAGTTCTTC. Translated: CSVGAYNEQFF.